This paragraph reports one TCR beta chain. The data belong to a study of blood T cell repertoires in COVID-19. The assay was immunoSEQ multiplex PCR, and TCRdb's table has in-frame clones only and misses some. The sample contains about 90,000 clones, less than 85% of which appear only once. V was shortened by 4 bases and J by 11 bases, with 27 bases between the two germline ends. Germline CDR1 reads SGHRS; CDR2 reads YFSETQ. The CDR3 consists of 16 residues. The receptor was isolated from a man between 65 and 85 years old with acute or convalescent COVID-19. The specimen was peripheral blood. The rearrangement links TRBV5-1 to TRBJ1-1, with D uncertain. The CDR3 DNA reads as TGCGCCAGCAGCGAACAAGCAGACGGAGAGCGGGGAAGGGCTTTCTTT. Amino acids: CASSEQADGERGRAFF.